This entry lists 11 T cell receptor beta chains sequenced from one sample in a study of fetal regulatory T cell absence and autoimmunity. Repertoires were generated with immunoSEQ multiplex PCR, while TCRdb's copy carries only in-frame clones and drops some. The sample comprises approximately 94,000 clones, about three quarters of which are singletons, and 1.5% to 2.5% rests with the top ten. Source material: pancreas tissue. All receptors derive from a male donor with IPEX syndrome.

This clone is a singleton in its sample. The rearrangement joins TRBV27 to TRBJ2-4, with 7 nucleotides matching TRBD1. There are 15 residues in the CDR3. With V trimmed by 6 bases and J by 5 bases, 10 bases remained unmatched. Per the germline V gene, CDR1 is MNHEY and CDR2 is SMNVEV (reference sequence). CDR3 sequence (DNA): TGTGCCAGCAGCACGACAGGGTTATACCAAAACATTCAGTACTTC. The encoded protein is CASSTTGLYQNIQYF.

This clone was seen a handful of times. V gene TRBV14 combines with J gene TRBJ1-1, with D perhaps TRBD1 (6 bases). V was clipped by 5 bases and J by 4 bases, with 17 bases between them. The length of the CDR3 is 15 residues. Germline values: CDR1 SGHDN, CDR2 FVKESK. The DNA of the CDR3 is TGTGCCAGCAGCTTCCTTACAGGAGGGGGCACTGAAGCTTTCTTT. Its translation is CASSFLTGGGTEAFF. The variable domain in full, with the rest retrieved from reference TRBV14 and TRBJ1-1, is EAGVTQFPSHSVIEKGQTVTLRCDPISGHDNLYWYRRVMGKEIKFLLHFVKESKQDESGMPNNRFLAERTGGTYSTLKVQPAELEDSGVYFCASSFLTGGGTEAFFGQGTRLTVV.

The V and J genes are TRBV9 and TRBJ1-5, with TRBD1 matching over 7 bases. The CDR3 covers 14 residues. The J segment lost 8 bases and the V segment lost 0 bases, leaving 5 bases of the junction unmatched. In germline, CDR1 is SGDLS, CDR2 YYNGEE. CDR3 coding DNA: TGTGCCAGCAGCGTAGGAGGGGGCAGGGAGCCCCAGCATTTT. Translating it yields CASSVGGGREPQHF.

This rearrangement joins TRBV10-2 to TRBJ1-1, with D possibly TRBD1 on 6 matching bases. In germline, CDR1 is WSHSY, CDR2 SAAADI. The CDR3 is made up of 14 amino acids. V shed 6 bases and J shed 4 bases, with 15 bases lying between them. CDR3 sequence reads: CASRAGVTGTEAFF. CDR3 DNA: TGCGCCAGCAGGGCAGGGGTTACGGGCACTGAAGCTTTCTTT.

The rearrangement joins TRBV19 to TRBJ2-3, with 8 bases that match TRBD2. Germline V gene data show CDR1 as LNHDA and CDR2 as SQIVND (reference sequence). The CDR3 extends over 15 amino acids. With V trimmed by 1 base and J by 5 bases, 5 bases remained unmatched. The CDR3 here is CASSIAGGRQDTQYF. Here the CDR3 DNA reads TGTGCCAGTAGTATAGCGGGGGGGCGACAAGATACGCAGTATTTT.

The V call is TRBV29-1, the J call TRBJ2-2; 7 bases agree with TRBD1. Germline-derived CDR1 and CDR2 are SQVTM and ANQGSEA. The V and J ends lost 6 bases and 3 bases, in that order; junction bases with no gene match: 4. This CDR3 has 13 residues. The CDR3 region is CSVQQGYTGELFF. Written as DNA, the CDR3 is TGCAGCGTACAACAGGGGTACACCGGGGAGCTGTTTTTT.

CDR3 bases: TGTGCCAGCAGTTACCTCGGGGCCTGGGGGGACGGGGAGCTGTTTTTT. It translates to CASSYLGAWGDGELFF. This chain joins TRBV6-5 and TRBJ2-2; perhaps TRBD2 as D (6 bases). There are 16 residues in the CDR3. Germline V gives CDR1 MNHEY, CDR2 SVGAGI. Trimming cost V 2 bases and J 7 bases, with 17 bases left between them.

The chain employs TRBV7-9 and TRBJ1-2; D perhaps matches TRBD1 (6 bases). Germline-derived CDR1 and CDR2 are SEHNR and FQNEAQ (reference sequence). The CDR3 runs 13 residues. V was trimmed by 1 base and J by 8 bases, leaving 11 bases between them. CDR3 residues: CASSLGQGKGYTF. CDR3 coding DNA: TGTGCCAGCAGCTTAGGGCAGGGGAAGGGCTACACCTTC. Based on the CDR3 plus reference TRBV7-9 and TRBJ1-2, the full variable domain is DTGVSQNPRHKITKRGQNVTFRCDPISEHNRLYWYRQTLGQGPEFLTYFQNEAQLEKSRLLSDRFSAERPKGSFSTLEIQRTEQGDSAMYLCASSLGQGKGYTFGSGTRLTVV.

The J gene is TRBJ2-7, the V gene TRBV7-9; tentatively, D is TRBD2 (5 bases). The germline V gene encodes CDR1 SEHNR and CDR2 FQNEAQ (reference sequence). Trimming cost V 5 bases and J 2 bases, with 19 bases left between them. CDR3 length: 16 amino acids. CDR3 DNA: TGTGCCAGCAGCCCCCTAGAGGGCTACAGCCCCTACGAGCAGTACTTC. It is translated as CASSPLEGYSPYEQYF.

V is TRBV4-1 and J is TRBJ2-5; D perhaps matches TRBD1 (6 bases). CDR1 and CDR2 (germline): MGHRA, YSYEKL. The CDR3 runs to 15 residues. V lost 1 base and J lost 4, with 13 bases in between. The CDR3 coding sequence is TGCGCCAGCAGCCAAGTGGTTGGCAGGGGAGAGACCCAGTACTTC. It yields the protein CASSQVVGRGETQYF.

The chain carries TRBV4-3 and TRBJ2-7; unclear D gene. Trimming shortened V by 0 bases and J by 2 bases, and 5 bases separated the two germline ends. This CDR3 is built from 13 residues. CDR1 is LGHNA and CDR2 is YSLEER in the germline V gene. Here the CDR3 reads CASSQDLAYEQYF. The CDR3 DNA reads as TGCGCCAGCAGCCAAGATCTCGCCTACGAGCAGTACTTC.